This T cell receptor beta chain appears in the sequencing data of a study of T cell responses to AZD1222 COVID-19 vaccine. Whole-study findings and limits: Donor demographics were predominantly white British with a female majority; clonal diversity may be underestimated. An increase in Spike-specific TCR breadth and depth was observed after two AZD1222 doses.

The protocol was immunoSEQ multiplex PCR, while the TCRdb copy is restricted to in-frame clones and leaves out a portion. The table has roughly 120,000 clones, roughly nine tenths seen once. This clone has just one count. What it binds is unknown. The CDR3 sequence is 14 residues long. V lost 4 bases and J lost 5, with 14 bases in between. In germline, CDR1 is SGHRS, CDR2 YFSETQ. This sequence was found in an adult in good health. The sample consisted of peripheral blood, taken on day 0 of AZD1222 vaccination. The gene calls are TRBV5-1 and TRBJ2-3; D is unclear. The CDR3 spells CASSTGEEGDTQYF. CDR3 sequence (DNA): TGCGCCAGCAGCACCGGTGAAGAAGGAGATACGCAGTATTTT.